In its sample, the clone carrying this T cell receptor (beta chain) was seen many times. Antigen specificity is unknown. Time point denoted: newly diagnosed GD, antithyroid drugs for less than 3 months. The TCR library was made from RNA extracted from PBMCs. CDR1 SGHRS and CDR2 YFSETQ come from the germline V gene. V dropped 0 bases and J dropped 9; count of bases not matched to a gene: 7. The CDR3 is 17 amino acids. This sample is part of a study of regulatory T cells in long-lasting Graves disease. General study findings and limits: Peripheral blood alone, not thyroid tissue, underwent study. Repertoires from persistent disease leaned toward TRBV28, TRBJ1-2 and TRBJ2-5.

For TCR beta, libraries came from iRepertoire HTBI primers and Arm-PCR of CDR3 regions. TCRdb independently ran MiXCR on the multiplex PCR reads; one entry per CDR3 protein. The data show around 500,000 distinct CDR3 sequences, about 13% seen once. The same specimen was also included in a second study, on T cells in Graves' hyperthyroidism and ophthalmopathy. That work contributes: With the HTBI primer set, the TCR CDR3 went through a first round of RT-PCR. Most thyroid clonotypes expanded above 0.001 were also detected in blood.

Source: peripheral blood mononuclear cells (PBMCs), taken at new diagnosis, from a patient treated with antithyroid drugs. The V gene is TRBV5-1, the J gene TRBJ2-1; 15 positions match TRBD2. This clonotype was obtained from a man aged 30-40 years with Graves disease. CDR3 in amino acids: CASSLASRTSGGGEQFF. CDR3 coding DNA: TGCGCCAGCAGCTTGGCTTCCCGGACTAGCGGGGGGGGTGAGCAGTTCTTC.